Included here is one T cell receptor (beta chain) sequence, with context. Its antigen is unknown. This sample is part of a study of OX40 agonist ivuxolimab in advanced cancers. The overall study: In this cohort, patients received ivuxolimab, an agonistic anti-OX40 (CD134) antibody. Each dose-escalation patient presented with hepatocellular carcinoma, melanoma, renal cell or head and neck cancer.

Regarding the study as a whole: At 0.1-3.0 mg/kg, partial responders had clonal expansion among the lowest observed. Averaged across samples, CD8+ T cells carried more expanded clones than CD4+ did.

CDR3 size: 16 residues. Trimming stripped 3 bases from V and 0 bases from J, with 14 bases between. The germline CDR1 and CDR2 sequences are ENHRY and SYGVKD. Assay used: immunoSEQ multiplex PCR; TCRdb lists only in-frame clones, some missing. This sample has under 85,000 clones, with around 90% found just once. The source material was CD4+ or CD8+ T cells sorted from blood, sampled in a trial of the OX40 agonist ivuxolimab. This receptor was taken from an adult with an advanced solid tumor such as melanoma, head and neck, liver or kidney cancer. The rearrangement links TRBV10-3 to TRBJ2-5; D tentatively fits TRBD1 or TRBD2 (5 bases each). The CDR3 DNA reads as TGTGCCATCAGTGACCCGGGACGGATATACCAAGAGACCCAGTACTTC. Its protein is CAISDPGRIYQETQYF.